A selection of T cell receptor beta chains follows, all from one sample in a study of CD8+ T cells in alopecia areata. Some clones are missing from TCRdb's copy, which holds only in-frame ones; the method was immunoSEQ multiplex PCR. The sample has 98,000 or so clones; 59% are singletons. Sequenced material: CD8+ T cells sorted from blood. These receptors were collected from a human donor in good health. Each CDR3 is given with its conserved first and last residue. A D gene is named only where the DNA matches it firmly. The listing skips clone size in some rows; elsewhere it reads once, few, many or a size class.

j_call d_call clone_size v_call cdr3_aa cdr3_nt
TRBJ2-2 TRBD2 NA TRBV4-2 CASSQETTSGGNTGELFF TGTGCCAGCAGCCAAGAGACGACTAGCGGGGGGAACACCGGGGAGCTGTTTTTT
TRBJ1-2 NA few TRBV27 CASSLVAANYGYTF TGTGCCAGCAGTTTAGTGGCAGCCAACTATGGCTACACCTTC
TRBJ2-1 TRBD2 NA TRBV13 CASSPGRNEQFF TGTGCCAGCAGCCCCGGGAGGAATGAGCAGTTCTTC
TRBJ2-5 NA NA TRBV4-1 CASSLTDGSYGETQYF TGCGCCAGCAGCCTAACGGACGGCTCTTATGGAGAGACCCAGTACTTC
TRBJ2-1 TRBD2 once TRBV29-1 CSATGTSGGYEQFF TGCAGCGCAACCGGGACTAGCGGGGGCTATGAGCAGTTCTTC
TRBJ2-7 TRBD2 few TRBV2 CASSTFWTSGYYEQYF TGTGCCAGCTCCACTTTTTGGACTAGCGGATACTACGAGCAGTACTTC
TRBJ2-2 NA NA TRBV4-2 CASSHNTGELFF TGTGCCAGCAGCCACAACACCGGGGAGCTGTTTTTT
TRBJ1-1 NA few TRBV16 CASSQGNTEAFF TGTGCCAGCAGCCAAGGTAACACTGAAGCTTTCTTT
TRBJ2-5 NA NA TRBV7-8 CASSFFLGTQYF TGTGCCAGCAGCTTTTTTTTAGGGACCCAGTACTTC
TRBJ2-7 TRBD1 NA TRBV7-8 CASKPTGGSYEQYF TGTGCCAGCAAGCCTACAGGGGGCAGCTACGAGCAGTACTTC
TRBJ1-1 NA NA TRBV7-9 CASSSGGNTEAFF TGTGCCAGCAGCTCGGGGGGGAACACTGAAGCTTTCTTT
TRBJ2-1 TRBD2 NA TRBV9 CASSETTGTSGSSSYNEQFF TGTGCCAGCAGTGAAACTACCGGGACTAGCGGGTCGAGCTCCTACAATGAGCAGTTCTTC
TRBJ2-7 NA few TRBV6-5 CASSYAGTASYEQYF TGTGCCAGCAGTTACGCGGGGACAGCCTCCTACGAGCAGTACTTC
TRBJ1-2 NA NA TRBV6-1 CATLVSAYGYTF TGTGCCACCCTAGTTTCGGCTTATGGCTACACCTTC
TRBJ1-1 TRBD1 NA TRBV10-3 CAISEVRDRGMNTEAFF TGTGCCATCAGTGAGGTCCGGGACAGGGGCATGAACACTGAAGCTTTCTTT
TRBJ2-7 NA NA TRBV27 CASSLAESYEQYF TGTGCCAGCAGTTTGGCAGAGAGCTACGAGCAGTACTTC
TRBJ2-1 NA few TRBV5-1 CASSGMLADNEQFF TGCGCCAGCAGCGGTATGTTGGCGGACAATGAGCAGTTCTTC
TRBJ2-2 TRBD2 NA TRBV13 CASSLASGANTGELFF TGTGCCAGCAGCTTAGCTAGCGGGGCAAACACCGGGGAGCTGTTTTTT
TRBJ2-7 TRBD2 few TRBV19 CASASGGNLYEQYF TGTGCCAGTGCCAGCGGGGGTAATCTCTACGAGCAGTACTTC
TRBJ2-6 NA NA TRBV29-1 CSVVGASGANVLTF TGCAGCGTTGTAGGGGCCTCTGGGGCCAACGTCCTGACTTTC
TRBJ2-1 TRBD2 NA TRBV19 CASSMTSGGSSYNEQFF TGTGCCAGTAGTATGACTAGCGGGGGGTCATCCTACAATGAGCAGTTCTTC
TRBJ2-5 NA NA TRBV30 CAWSVSSEQYF TGTGCCTGGAGTGTAAGTTCGGAGCAGTACTTC
TRBJ2-1 NA NA TRBV27 CASSLNPSSYNEQFF TGTGCCAGCAGTTTAAACCCGAGCTCCTACAATGAGCAGTTCTTC
TRBJ2-3 NA NA TRBV2 CASSVGPPTNRLENTQYF TGTGCCAGCAGCGTTGGGCCTCCGACTAACAGACTGGAAAATACGCAGTATTTT
TRBJ2-7 NA NA TRBV5-6 CASSFGQGSWEQYF TGTGCCAGCAGCTTCGGCCAGGGAAGTTGGGAGCAGTACTTC
TRBJ2-2 TRBD1 NA TRBV5-1 CASSPGQGTGELFF TGCGCCAGCAGCCCGGGACAGGGCACCGGGGAGCTGTTTTTT
TRBJ2-3 TRBD2 few TRBV7-2 CASSSGVGTDTQYF TGTGCCAGCAGCAGCGGGGTGGGCACAGATACGCAGTATTTT
TRBJ2-7 NA NA TRBV5-6 CASSFGPYEQYF TGTGCCAGCAGCTTCGGGCCGTACGAGCAGTACTTC
TRBJ2-1 TRBD2 NA TRBV4-2 CASSQGTSGGWEQFF TGTGCCAGCAGCCAAGGGACTAGCGGGGGCTGGGAGCAGTTCTTC
TRBJ1-2 NA NA TRBV9 CASSVDGLYGYTF TGTGCCAGCAGCGTAGACGGGCTCTATGGCTACACCTTC
TRBJ2-2 NA NA TRBV7-9 CASSPRGFDTGELFF TGTGCCAGCAGCCCGAGGGGGTTCGACACCGGGGAGCTGTTTTTT
TRBJ2-3 TRBD1 few TRBV29-1 CSVEEQGVGDTQYF TGCAGCGTTGAAGAACAGGGGGTGGGGGATACGCAGTATTTT
TRBJ1-2 NA NA TRBV6-5 CASSYSWAGQNYGYTF TGTGCCAGCAGTTACTCTTGGGCAGGGCAGAACTATGGCTACACCTTC
TRBJ1-5 NA NA TRBV4-1 CASSPPAGQPQHF TGCGCCAGCAGCCCTCCCGCCGGACAGCCCCAGCATTTT
TRBJ1-2 TRBD1 once TRBV14 CASSQGGQGVHYGYTF TGTGCCAGCAGCCAAGGCGGACAGGGAGTGCACTATGGCTACACCTTC
TRBJ1-4 NA few TRBV29-1 CSAEGLNEKLFF TGCAGCGCAGAGGGATTAAATGAAAAACTGTTTTTT
TRBJ2-3 NA NA TRBV6-6 CASRGFRGRTDTQYF TGTGCCAGCAGGGGCTTCAGGGGACGCACAGATACGCAGTATTTT
TRBJ2-2 NA NA TRBV29-1 CSVLETGELFF TGCAGCGTTCTGGAGACCGGGGAGCTGTTTTTT
TRBJ1-3 NA NA TRBV4-2 CASSPRESGNTIYF TGTGCCAGCAGCCCACGCGAGTCTGGAAACACCATATATTTT
TRBJ2-7 NA NA TRBV18 CASSPEAGIDEQYF TGTGCCAGCTCACCAGAGGCAGGGATAGACGAGCAGTACTTC
TRBJ2-5 TRBD2 few TRBV13 CASSSRLAGSGETQYF TGTGCCAGCAGCTCACGACTAGCGGGGAGTGGGGAGACCCAGTACTTC
TRBJ1-1 NA NA TRBV4-3 CASSQEGALGEAFF TGCGCCAGCAGCCAAGAGGGGGCGCTTGGTGAAGCTTTCTTT
TRBJ2-5 NA once TRBV7-9 CASSSQETQYF TGTGCCAGCAGTTCACAAGAGACCCAGTACTTC
TRBJ1-1 TRBD1 medium-sized TRBV19 CASSSRGITEAFF TGTGCCAGTAGTAGCAGGGGGATCACTGAAGCTTTCTTT
TRBJ1-5 NA NA TRBV4-2 CASSLVLNQPQHF TGTGCCAGCAGCTTAGTATTGAATCAGCCCCAGCATTTT
TRBJ2-3 NA few TRBV7-9 CASSPMWGSTDTQYF TGTGCCAGCAGCCCGATGTGGGGTAGCACAGATACGCAGTATTTT
TRBJ1-5 TRBD1 NA TRBV28 CASSSDRGGIGNQPQHF TGTGCCAGCAGTTCGGACAGGGGAGGAATAGGCAATCAGCCCCAGCATTTT
TRBJ1-2 NA NA TRBV9 CASSVGGGGYGYTF TGTGCCAGCAGCGTCGGAGGGGGTGGCTATGGCTACACCTTC
TRBJ2-2 NA NA TRBV6-5 CASSFSEGSGELFF TGTGCCAGCAGTTTTTCGGAGGGCTCCGGGGAGCTGTTTTTT
TRBJ2-3 TRBD2 NA TRBV13 CASSFGTSGVTDTQYF TGTGCCAGCAGCTTCGGGACTAGCGGCGTCACAGATACGCAGTATTTT
TRBJ2-1 NA few TRBV7-2 CASSPDGDSYNEQFF TGTGCCAGCTCCCCGGACGGGGACTCCTACAATGAGCAGTTCTTC
TRBJ2-7 TRBD1 few TRBV19 CASSITGGTYEQYF TGTGCCAGTAGCATCACAGGGGGTACCTACGAGCAGTACTTC